Each of the 30 T cell receptor beta chains below was sequenced from the same sample in a study of T cells after yellow fever vaccination. TCRdb analysed the 5' RACE reads with MiXCR anew, one entry per CDR3 protein. The sample lists more than 1,000 distinct CDR3 sequences; roughly 56% were seen once. The starting material was PBMCs, either bulk or a sorted T-cell subset (CD4+, CD8+, memory, or dextramer-sorted; not recorded which), obtained on the day of the yellow fever booster vaccination. Receptor source: a young man who received the YFV17D yellow fever vaccine.

Relative to its sample, this clonotype is medium-sized. The genes are TRBV7-9 and TRBJ2-5; 7 bases fit TRBD1. Per germline, CDR1 SEHNR and CDR2 FQNEAQ (reference sequence). CDR3 length equals 14 residues. V lost 8 bases and J lost 3; bases outside the gene matches: 9. CDR3 DNA: TGTGCCAGCGCTACCCGGGACAGAGAAGAGACCCAGTACTTC. Translation: CASATRDREETQYF.

The V gene is TRBV15, the J gene TRBJ2-5; no clear D. The CDR3 is made up of 13 amino acids. The germline gives CDR1 LNHNV, CDR2 YYDKDF (reference sequence). V was clipped by 5 bases and J by 0 bases, with 7 bases between them. The CDR3 here is CATSQSNQETQYF. In nucleotides, the CDR3 is TGTGCCACCAGCCAGAGTAACCAAGAGACCCAGTACTTC. The full variable domain, in which reference TRBV15 and TRBJ2-5 provide the parts outside the CDR3, is DAMVIQNPRYQVTQFGKPVTLSCSQTLNHNVMYWYQQKSSQAPKLLFHYYDKDFNNEADTPDNFQSRRPNTSFCFLDIRSPGLGDTAMYLCATSQSNQETQYFGPGTRLLVL.

V is TRBV7-9 and J is TRBJ2-5; D possibly matches TRBD1 or TRBD2 (5 bases each). CDR1 is SEHNR, CDR2 FQNEAQ, per germline (reference sequence). The CDR3 is 13 amino acids. Trimming took off 1 base at V and 5 bases at J, with 8 bases between the two ends. The CDR3 DNA reads TGTGCCAGCAGCTTAGTTGGGACGGAGACCCAGTACTTC. It translates to CASSLVGTETQYF.

This clonotype was observed once. The genes are TRBV6-5 and TRBJ1-1, with 7 positions matching TRBD1. This CDR3 has 12 residues. The V gene end was trimmed by 0 bases and the J gene end by 8 bases; junction bases not matched to a gene: 0. Germline V gives CDR1 MNHEY, CDR2 SVGAGI. The CDR3 nucleotides read TGTGCCAGCAGTTACTCGACAGGGGAAGCTTTCTTT. Encoded protein: CASSYSTGEAFF.

By sample fraction, this clonotype is medium-sized. The chain employs TRBV5-6 and TRBJ2-2; D call uncertain. Germline V gene sequence: CDR1 SGHDT, CDR2 YYEEEE. V shed 4 bases and J shed 3 bases, with 4 bases lying between them. CDR3 length: 12 residues. The CDR3 nucleotides read TGTGCCAGCAGCCCCGACACCGGGGAGCTGTTTTTT. Translation gives CASSPDTGELFF.

This clonotype was picked up a small number of times. The V gene is TRBV5-1, the J gene TRBJ2-7, with D possibly TRBD2 on 6 matching bases. The V gene's germline CDR1 is SGHRS and CDR2 YFSETQ. This CDR3 region has 17 residues. V was cut by 0 bases and J by 5 bases, with 21 bases left in between. The CDR3 loop is CASSLGWAYGGKDEQYF. The CDR3 coding sequence is TGCGCCAGCAGCTTGGGATGGGCGTATGGGGGGAAGGACGAGCAGTACTTC.

By sample fraction, this clonotype is medium-sized (0.01 to 0.1%). V and J are TRBV13 and TRBJ2-7; D perhaps matches TRBD2 (6 bases). The V end lost 5 bases, the J end lost 3 bases, and 20 bases lay between the germline ends. CDR1 and CDR2 (germline): PRHDT, FYEKMQ (reference sequence). The CDR3 loop spans 16 amino acids. This chain's CDR3 is CASSQAGIRLDYEQYF. CDR3 sequence (DNA): TGTGCCAGCAGCCAAGCAGGGATTAGACTAGACTACGAGCAGTACTTC.

Sample share makes this clonotype medium-sized. V is TRBV6-4 and J is TRBJ2-1; TRBD2 might be the D (6 bases). V was cut by 7 bases and J by 6 bases, with 16 bases left in between. Germline V gene sequence: CDR1 MRHNA, CDR2 SNTAGT. The CDR3 sequence is 14 residues long. The CDR3 nucleotides read TGTGCCAGCATTGCCGGTGGAGGGCGCAATGAGCAGTTCTTC. It specifies CASIAGGGRNEQFF.

The chain employs TRBV25-1 and TRBJ2-5, with TRBD2 matching over 11 bases. With 3 bases clipped from V and 4 bases from J, the junction kept 4 bases outside the gene matches. The CDR3 loop spans 15 amino acids. CDR1 and CDR2 (germline): MGHDK, SYGVNS. The CDR3 nucleotides are TGTGCCAGCAGTGAGACTAGCGGGGTTCGAGAGACCCAGTACTTC. This gives the protein CASSETSGVRETQYF.

The chain carries TRBV3-1 and TRBJ2-3, with TRBD2 as a possible D gene (6 bases). The CDR3 loop spans 14 amino acids. Trimming stripped 4 bases from V and 6 bases from J, with 14 bases between. CDR1 is LGHDT, CDR2 YNNKEL, per germline (reference sequence). CDR3 nucleotides: TGTGCCAGCAGCCTCACGAAGGCGGGGGATACGCAGTATTTT. It is translated as CASSLTKAGDTQYF.

Within the sample, this clonotype is large. The CDR3 nucleotides are TGTGCCAGCAGCCCCTTCGGCTTGAACACTGAAGCTTTCTTT. Its translation is CASSPFGLNTEAFF. The V gene is TRBV7-2, the J gene TRBJ1-1; unclear D gene. Germline CDR1 SGHTA, CDR2 FQGNSA. Trimming removed 5 bases from V and 0 bases from J, with 10 bases in between. There are 14 residues in the CDR3.

Only a few counts were recorded for this clonotype. The chain uses TRBV5-1 and TRBJ2-3; 9 bases map to TRBD1. The CDR3 is 16 residues long. The germline V gene encodes CDR1 SGHRS and CDR2 YFSETQ. V trimming: 5 bases; J trimming: 5 bases; junction bases outside the gene matches: 12. CDR3 coding DNA: TGCGCCAGCAGGCCCCGGGACAGGGCCGAGGGAGATACGCAGTATTTT. Protein product: CASRPRDRAEGDTQYF.

This sequence joins TRBV3-1 and TRBJ1-6, with 12 nucleotides matching TRBD1. With 3 bases clipped from V and 10 bases from J, the junction kept 1 base outside the gene matches. Germline CDR1 and CDR2: LGHDT and YNNKEL (reference sequence). The CDR3 runs to 14 residues. The CDR3, as DNA: TGTGCCAGCAGCCAGGGGACAGGGGGCTCACCCCTCCACTTT. It translates to CASSQGTGGSPLHF.

The chain joins TRBV12-3 or TRBV12-4 to TRBJ1-2; 9 nucleotides agree with TRBD1. The CDR3 sequence is 15 residues long. J lost 5 bases, V lost 6 bases, and 10 bases had no gene match. CDR3 protein: CASSIGTGGRYGYTF. In DNA form, the CDR3 reads TGTGCCAGCAGCATAGGTACAGGGGGCCGGTATGGCTACACCTTC.

By sample share, this clonotype is large (0.1 to 1%). The chain uses TRBV7-9 and TRBJ2-1, with D perhaps TRBD1 (5 bases). Germline V lookup: CDR1 SEHNR, CDR2 FQNEAQ (reference sequence). The CDR3 length is 11 residues. V was cut by 1 base and J by 14 bases, with 9 bases left in between. The CDR3 DNA reads TGTGCCAGCAGCTTAGGACAGCATAAGTTCTTC. It codes for CASSLGQHKFF.

The J gene is TRBJ2-3, the V gene TRBV7-2; 10 nucleotides match TRBD2. CDR1 is SGHTA and CDR2 is FQGNSA in the germline V gene. Trimming removed 3 bases from V and 8 bases from J; junction bases left unmatched: 8. The CDR3 is made up of 15 amino acids. The CDR3 loop is CASSFGSGGAGTQYF. In nucleotides, the CDR3 is TGTGCCAGCAGCTTCGGCAGCGGGGGGGCCGGTACGCAGTATTTT.

The V gene is TRBV20-1, the J gene TRBJ2-3; tentative D call: TRBD2 (6 bases). This CDR3 comprises 16 residues. Trimming pared 0 bases from V and 0 bases from J, leaving 13 bases between. The V gene's germline CDR1 is DFQATT and CDR2 SNEGSKA (reference sequence). The CDR3 DNA follows: TGCAGTGCTAGAGATCCGGGGGATGCTAGCACAGATACGCAGTATTTT. Translation: CSARDPGDASTDTQYF.

This clonotype has a count of ten or more. The chain combines TRBV3-1 with TRBJ2-7; the match to TRBD1 covers 10 bases. J gave up 4 bases and V 4 bases, and 7 bases lay outside the gene matches. CDR3 length: 15 amino acids. CDR1 is LGHDT, CDR2 YNNKEL, per germline (reference sequence). The CDR3 nucleotides read TGTGCCAGCAGCCTACGGACAGGGGGTACTTACGAGCAGTACTTC. It yields the protein CASSLRTGGTYEQYF.

This chain uses TRBV5-1 with TRBJ2-5, with D maybe TRBD1 (6 bases). The CDR3 covers 13 residues. The V end lost 4 bases, the J end lost 4 bases, and 11 bases lay between the germline ends. From germline, CDR1 is SGHRS and CDR2 YFSETQ. CDR3 residues: CASSEQGGETQYF. CDR3 sequence (DNA): TGCGCCAGCAGCGAACAGGGTGGAGAGACCCAGTACTTC.

The CDR3 DNA reads as TGCGCCAGCAGCCCCGGGACAGGGGTATTCGAGACCCAGTACTTC. Translating gives CASSPGTGVFETQYF. The chain uses TRBV5-1 and TRBJ2-5, with 10 bases lining up with TRBD1. The trim removed 4 bases at V and 5 bases at J, leaving 8 bases unmatched. Per the germline V gene, CDR1 is SGHRS and CDR2 is YFSETQ. The CDR3 sequence is 15 residues long. Based on the CDR3 plus reference TRBV5-1 and TRBJ2-5, the full variable domain is KAGVTQTPRYLIKTRGQQVTLSCSPISGHRSVSWYQQTPGQGLQFLFEYFSETQRNKGNFPGRFSGRQFSNSRSEMNVSTLELGDSALYLCASSPGTGVFETQYFGPGTRLLVL.

Judged by abundance, this clonotype is medium-sized (0.01 to 0.1%). The rearrangement links TRBV9 to TRBJ1-2; D may be TRBD1 (5 bases). Trimming left V 4 bases short and J 4 bases short, with 11 bases between. CDR3 length: 13 amino acids. Germline V CDR1 and CDR2: SGDLS, YYNGEE. The CDR3 nucleotides read TGTGCCAGCAGCCCGGACACGACCTATGGCTACACCTTC. It encodes CASSPDTTYGYTF.

This clonotype is medium-sized (0.01 to 0.1%) within its sample. The chain has TRBV11-1 and TRBJ1-1, with a possible D match to TRBD1 (5 bases). From germline, CDR1 is SGHAT and CDR2 FQDESV (reference sequence). This CDR3 has 14 amino acids. Trimming left V 3 bases short and J 1 base short, with 9 bases between. CDR3 DNA: TGTGCCAGCAGCTTCGGGACGGCGAACACTGAAGCTTTCTTT. It encodes CASSFGTANTEAFF. The full variable domain, its missing parts supplied by reference TRBV11-1 and TRBJ1-1, is EAEVAQSPRYKITEKSQAVAFWCDPISGHATLYWYRQILGQGPELLVQFQDESVVDDSQLPKDRFSAERLKGVDSTLKIQPAELGDSAMYLCASSFGTANTEAFFGQGTRLTVV.

The sample holds many counts of this clonotype. The chain employs TRBV3-1 and TRBJ2-4; 8 positions agree with TRBD1. This CDR3 contains 17 residues. Germline V lookup: CDR1 LGHDT, CDR2 YNNKEL (reference sequence). V gave up 0 bases and J gave up 2 bases; unmatched junction bases: 6. CDR3 nucleotide sequence: TGTGCCAGCAGCCAAGAATGGCAGGGGGCATCCAAAAACATTCAGTACTTC. It yields the protein CASSQEWQGASKNIQYF. The whole variable domain, filled in from reference TRBV3-1 and TRBJ2-4, reads DTAVSQTPKYLVTQMGNDKSIKCEQNLGHDTMYWYKQDSKKFLKIMFSYNNKELIINETVPNRFSPKSPDKAHLNLHINSLELGDSAVYFCASSQEWQGASKNIQYFGAGTRLSVL.

This clonotype rates as medium-sized (0.01 to 0.1%). In DNA, the CDR3 is TGCGCCAGCAGCCAAGGGGATAGCAATCAGCCCCAGCATTTT. Translation: CASSQGDSNQPQHF. The chain employs TRBV4-1 and TRBJ1-5; D remains unclear. The CDR3 covers 14 residues. Deletions cut 1 base from V and 0 bases from J, with 4 bases between. Per the germline V gene, CDR1 is MGHRA and CDR2 is YSYEKL.

This clonotype is labeled as medium-sized. J is TRBJ1-5 and V is TRBV7-8; TRBD1 might be the D (6 bases). The CDR3 is 17 amino acids. Germline CDR1 and CDR2: SGHVS and FQNEAQ. V lost 3 bases and J 2 bases, leaving 17 bases between the germline ends. The CDR3 DNA is TGTGCCAGCAGCTTCAAAGACAGGCCCTTCGGCAATCAGCCCCAGCATTTT. Encoded protein: CASSFKDRPFGNQPQHF.

This rearrangement joins TRBV10-3 to TRBJ2-2; 13 positions match TRBD2. The CDR3 is made up of 13 amino acids. After removal of 7 bases from V and 8 bases from J, the junction contained 1 base not matched to a gene. Germline V CDR1 and CDR2: ENHRY, SYGVKD. The CDR3 sequence is CAIMGLAGGELFF. The CDR3 nucleotides read TGTGCCATCATGGGACTAGCGGGAGGGGAGCTGTTTTTT.

The V and J genes are TRBV12-3 or TRBV12-4 and TRBJ1-1; no firm D call. The V end lost 7 bases, the J end lost 5 bases, and 14 bases lay between the germline ends. The CDR3 covers 13 residues. CDR3 sequence reads: CASTLQWGTEAFF. The CDR3 DNA is TGTGCCAGCACACTCCAGTGGGGAACTGAAGCTTTCTTT.

This chain uses TRBV5-1 with TRBJ2-3; 10 positions match TRBD2. Per germline, CDR1 SGHRS and CDR2 YFSETQ. J gave up 6 bases and V 4 bases, and 14 bases lay outside the gene matches. This CDR3 contains 17 residues. The DNA of the CDR3 is TGCGCCAGCAGCCCGTTAGCTAGCGGGAGTGCGTCGGATACGCAGTATTTT. This translates into CASSPLASGSASDTQYF.

This clonotype qualifies as large. The J gene is TRBJ1-5, the V gene TRBV6-2 or TRBV6-3; D may be TRBD1 (5 bases). V was trimmed by 6 bases and J by 2 bases, leaving 11 bases between them. The CDR3 loop spans 14 amino acids. Looked up from germline, CDR1 is MNHEY and CDR2 is SVGEGT. As DNA, the CDR3 is TGTGCCAGCAGATCACTACAGGGCAATCAGCCCCAGCATTTT. Residues: CASRSLQGNQPQHF.

This clonotype turned up a few times. The chain has TRBV7-2 and TRBJ2-1; tentative D call: TRBD2 (6 bases). This CDR3 is built from 16 residues. Germline-derived CDR1 and CDR2 are SGHTA and FQGNSA. The germline V and J ends were trimmed by 4 bases and 4 bases, with 17 bases remaining between them. The CDR3 reads CASSSNMWGGYNEQFF. As DNA, the CDR3 is TGTGCCAGCAGCTCGAATATGTGGGGAGGATACAATGAGCAGTTCTTC. Using reference TRBV7-2 and TRBJ2-1 for the parts outside the CDR3, the full variable domain is GAGVSQSPSNKVTEKGKDVELRCDPISGHTALYWYRQSLGQGLEFLIYFQGNSAPDKSGLPSDRFSAERTGGSVSTLTIQRTQQEDSAVYLCASSSNMWGGYNEQFFGPGTRLTVL.